What follows describes a single T cell receptor (beta chain). Its antigen is as yet unknown. The data are from a study of identical twins. Whole-study results and caveats: Alpha sequences out of frame and shared by twins had excess low generation probability. Invariant MAIT and iNKT cells could partly confound zero-insertion analyses.

The germline V gene encodes CDR1 SGDLS and CDR2 YYNGEE. Trimming shortened V by 5 bases and J by 1 base, and 14 bases separated the two germline ends. This CDR3 is built from 15 residues. A universal primer site was added by template switching, and unique molecular identifiers were carried by the cDNA. TCRdb analysed the 5' RACE reads with MiXCR anew, one entry per CDR3 protein. The table lists 1.5 million to 2 million distinct CDR3 sequences, under 35% of them singletons. The receptor was isolated from a newborn girl in good health. Sequenced material: cord blood. V is TRBV9 and J is TRBJ2-3; a possible D gene is TRBD2 (6 bases). The CDR3: CASSLTGLRTDTQYF. DNA for the CDR3: TGTGCCAGCAGTCTAACGGGACTCCGCACAGATACGCAGTATTTT.